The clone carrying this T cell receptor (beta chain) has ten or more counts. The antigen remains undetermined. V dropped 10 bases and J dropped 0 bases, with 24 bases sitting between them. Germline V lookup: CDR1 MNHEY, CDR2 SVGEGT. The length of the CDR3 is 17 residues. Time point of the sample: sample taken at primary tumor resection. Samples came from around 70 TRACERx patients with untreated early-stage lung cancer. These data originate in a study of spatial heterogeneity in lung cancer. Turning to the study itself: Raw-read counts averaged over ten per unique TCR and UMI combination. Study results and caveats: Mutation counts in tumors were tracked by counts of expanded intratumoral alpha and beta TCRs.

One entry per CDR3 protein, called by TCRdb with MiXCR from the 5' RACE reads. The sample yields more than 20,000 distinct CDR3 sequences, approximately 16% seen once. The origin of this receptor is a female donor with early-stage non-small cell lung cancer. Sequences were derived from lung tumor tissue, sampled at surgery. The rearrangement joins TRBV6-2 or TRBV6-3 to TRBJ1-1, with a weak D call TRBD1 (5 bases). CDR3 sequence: CATRDPRRQGMNTEAFF. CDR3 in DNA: TGTGCCACACGGGACCCCCGGCGCCAAGGGATGAACACTGAAGCTTTCTTT.